This TCR beta chain stems from a study of T cell responses to AZD1222 COVID-19 vaccine. Findings and limits, study-wide: Repertoire sampling occurred only after the peak T cell response. Vaccine-associated CD4 TCRs ranged over spike, dominating at 160-218 and 743-854. Elevations in Spike-specific TCR breadth and depth followed administration of two AZD1222 doses. There were mostly white British donors and more females than males, and clonal diversity was possibly underestimated.

Sequenced by immunoSEQ multiplex PCR; TCRdb stores in-frame clones only, minus some. Of 95,000 to 150,000 clones in the sample, 92% were seen once. V dropped 3 bases and J dropped 6 bases, with 19 bases sitting between them. Germline V gene lookup returns CDR1 MNHNS and CDR2 SASEGT. This CDR3 has 16 residues. Note on this clone: Antigen: not known.

The clonotype was recovered from an adult in good health. This sample comprised peripheral blood, obtained on day 0 of AZD1222 vaccination. The genes are TRBV6-1 and TRBJ2-3; D gene ambiguous. The CDR3 here is CASSEDIGNGRDTQYF. In DNA, the CDR3 is TGTGCCAGCAGTGAGGATATAGGTAACGGCAGGGATACGCAGTATTTT.